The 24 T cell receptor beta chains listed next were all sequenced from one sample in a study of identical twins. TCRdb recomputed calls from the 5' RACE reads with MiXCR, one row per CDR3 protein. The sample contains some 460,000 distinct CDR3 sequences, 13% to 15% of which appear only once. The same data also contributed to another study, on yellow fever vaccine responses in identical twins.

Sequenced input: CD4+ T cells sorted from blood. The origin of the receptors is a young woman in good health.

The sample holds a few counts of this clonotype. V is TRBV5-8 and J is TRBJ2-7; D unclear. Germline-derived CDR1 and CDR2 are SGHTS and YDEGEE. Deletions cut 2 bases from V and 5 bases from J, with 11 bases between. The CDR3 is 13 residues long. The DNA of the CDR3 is TGTGCCAGCAGCTTACAGATAAACAACGAGCAGTACTTC. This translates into CASSLQINNEQYF.

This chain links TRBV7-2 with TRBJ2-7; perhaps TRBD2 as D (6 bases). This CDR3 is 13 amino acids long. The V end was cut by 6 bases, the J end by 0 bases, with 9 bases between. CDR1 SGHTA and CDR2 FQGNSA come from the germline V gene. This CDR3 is CASREGGSYEQYF. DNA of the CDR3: TGTGCCAGCAGGGAGGGAGGCTCCTACGAGCAGTACTTC.

CDR3 coding DNA: TGCGCCAGCAGCCAAGGGGGGGGGAGTCTGAACACCGGGGAGCTGTTTTTT. It specifies CASSQGGGSLNTGELFF. The chain combines TRBV4-3 with TRBJ2-2; 7 nucleotides line up with TRBD2. The CDR3 spans 17 residues. V trimming: 1 base; J trimming: 1 base; junction bases outside the gene matches: 6. Looked up from germline, CDR1 is LGHNA and CDR2 is YSLEER.

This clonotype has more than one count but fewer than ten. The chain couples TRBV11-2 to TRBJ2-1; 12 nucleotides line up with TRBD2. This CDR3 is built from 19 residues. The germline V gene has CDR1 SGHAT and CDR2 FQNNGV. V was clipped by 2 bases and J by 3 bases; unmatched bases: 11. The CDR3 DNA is TGTGCCAGCAGCTTAAGACTAGCGGGGGACAAACGAAACTACAATGAGCAGTTCTTC. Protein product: CASSLRLAGDKRNYNEQFF.

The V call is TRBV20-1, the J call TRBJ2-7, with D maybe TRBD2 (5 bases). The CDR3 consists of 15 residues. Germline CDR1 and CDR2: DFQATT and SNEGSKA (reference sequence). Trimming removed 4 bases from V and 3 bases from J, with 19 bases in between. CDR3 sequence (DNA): TGCAGTGCTATACCCGGCGGAGGCACCTACTACGAGCAGTACTTC. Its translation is CSAIPGGGTYYEQYF.

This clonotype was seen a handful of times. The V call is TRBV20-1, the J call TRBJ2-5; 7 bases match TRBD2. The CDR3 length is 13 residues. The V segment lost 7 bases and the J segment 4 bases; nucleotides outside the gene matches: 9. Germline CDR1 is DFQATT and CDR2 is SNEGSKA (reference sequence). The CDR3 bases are TGCAGTGGGCTAAAAGCGGGGCCAGAGACCCAGTACTTC. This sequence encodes CSGLKAGPETQYF.

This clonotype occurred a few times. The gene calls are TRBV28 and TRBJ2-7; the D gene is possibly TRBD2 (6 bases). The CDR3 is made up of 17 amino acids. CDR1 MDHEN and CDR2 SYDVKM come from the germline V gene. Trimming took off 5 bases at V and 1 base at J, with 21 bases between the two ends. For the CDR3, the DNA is TGTGCCAGCAGTCAAGCCCCACCGGGACGGGAGTCCTACGAGCAGTACTTC. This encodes CASSQAPPGRESYEQYF.

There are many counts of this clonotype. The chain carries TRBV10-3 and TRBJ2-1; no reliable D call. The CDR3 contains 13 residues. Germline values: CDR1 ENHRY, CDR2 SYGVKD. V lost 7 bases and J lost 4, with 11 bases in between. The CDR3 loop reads CAITTTLYNEQFF. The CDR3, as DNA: TGTGCCATCACCACGACACTTTACAATGAGCAGTTCTTC.

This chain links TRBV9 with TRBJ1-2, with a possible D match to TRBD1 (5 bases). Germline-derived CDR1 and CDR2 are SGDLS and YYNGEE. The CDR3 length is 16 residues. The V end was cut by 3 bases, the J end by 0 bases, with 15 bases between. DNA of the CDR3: TGTGCCAGCAGCGCCGACCCTCGGACAACTAACTATGGCTACACCTTC. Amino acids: CASSADPRTTNYGYTF. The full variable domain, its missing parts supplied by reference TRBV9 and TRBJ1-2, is DSGVTQTPKHLITATGQRVTLRCSPRSGDLSVYWYQQSLDQGLQFLIQYYNGEERAKGNILERFSAQQFPDLHSELNLSSLELGDSALYFCASSADPRTTNYGYTFGSGTRLTVV.

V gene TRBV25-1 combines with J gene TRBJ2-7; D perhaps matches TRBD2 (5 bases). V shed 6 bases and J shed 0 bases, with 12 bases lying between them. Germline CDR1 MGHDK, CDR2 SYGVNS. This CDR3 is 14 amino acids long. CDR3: CASRTAGFSYEQYF. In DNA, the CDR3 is TGTGCCAGCAGGACCGCGGGTTTCTCCTACGAGCAGTACTTC.

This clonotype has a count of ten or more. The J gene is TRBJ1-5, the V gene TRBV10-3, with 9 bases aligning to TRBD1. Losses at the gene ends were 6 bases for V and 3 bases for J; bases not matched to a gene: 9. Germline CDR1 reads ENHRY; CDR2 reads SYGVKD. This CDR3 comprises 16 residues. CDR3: CAISDKDRGNNQPQHF. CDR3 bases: TGTGCCATCAGCGACAAGGACAGGGGTAACAATCAGCCCCAGCATTTT.

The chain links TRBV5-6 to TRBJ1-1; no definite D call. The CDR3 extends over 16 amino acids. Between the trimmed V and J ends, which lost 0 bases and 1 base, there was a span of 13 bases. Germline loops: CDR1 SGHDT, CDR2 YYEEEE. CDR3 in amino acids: CASSLVDRAANTEAFF. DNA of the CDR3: TGTGCCAGCAGCTTGGTTGATCGGGCAGCGAACACTGAAGCTTTCTTT. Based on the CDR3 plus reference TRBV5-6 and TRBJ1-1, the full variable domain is DAGVTQSPTHLIKTRGQQVTLRCSPKSGHDTVSWYQQALGQGPQFIFQYYEEEERQRGNFPDRFSGHQFPNYSSELNVNALLLGDSALYLCASSLVDRAANTEAFFGQGTRLTVV.

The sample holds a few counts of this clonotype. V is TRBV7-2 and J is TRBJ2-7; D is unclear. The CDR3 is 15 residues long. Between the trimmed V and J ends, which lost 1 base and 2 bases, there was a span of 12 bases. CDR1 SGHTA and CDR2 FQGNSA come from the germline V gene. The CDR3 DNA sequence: TGTGCCAGCAGCTTAGAGGTAAACCCTACCTACGAGCAGTACTTC. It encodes CASSLEVNPTYEQYF. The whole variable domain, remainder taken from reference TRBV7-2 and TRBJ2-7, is GAGVSQSPSNKVTEKGKDVELRCDPISGHTALYWYRQSLGQGLEFLIYFQGNSAPDKSGLPSDRFSAERTGGSVSTLTIQRTQQEDSAVYLCASSLEVNPTYEQYFGPGTRLTVT.

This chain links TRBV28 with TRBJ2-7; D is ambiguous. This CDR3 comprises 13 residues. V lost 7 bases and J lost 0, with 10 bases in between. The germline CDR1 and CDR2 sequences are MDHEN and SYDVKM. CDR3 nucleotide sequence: TGTGCCAGCACCGGCCCCAGCTCCTACGAGCAGTACTTC. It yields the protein CASTGPSSYEQYF.

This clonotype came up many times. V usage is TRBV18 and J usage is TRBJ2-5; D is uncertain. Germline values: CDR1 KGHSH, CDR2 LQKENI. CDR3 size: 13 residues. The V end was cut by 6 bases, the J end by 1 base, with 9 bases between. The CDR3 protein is CASSPRSQETQYF. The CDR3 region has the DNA TGTGCCAGCTCCCCCCGCAGCCAAGAGACCCAGTACTTC.

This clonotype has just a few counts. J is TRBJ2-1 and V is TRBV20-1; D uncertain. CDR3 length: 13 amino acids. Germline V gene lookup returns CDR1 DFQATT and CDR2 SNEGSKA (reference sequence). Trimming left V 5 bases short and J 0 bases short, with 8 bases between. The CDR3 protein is CSALDPSYNEQFF. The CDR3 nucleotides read TGCAGTGCTCTAGACCCCTCCTACAATGAGCAGTTCTTC.

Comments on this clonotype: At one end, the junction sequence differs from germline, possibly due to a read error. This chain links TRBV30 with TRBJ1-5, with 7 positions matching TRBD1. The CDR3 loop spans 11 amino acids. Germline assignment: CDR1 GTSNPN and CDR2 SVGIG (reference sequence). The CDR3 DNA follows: TGTGCCTGGTCCTCGGGACAGTGGGCCCAGTTT. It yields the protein CAWSSGQWAQF.

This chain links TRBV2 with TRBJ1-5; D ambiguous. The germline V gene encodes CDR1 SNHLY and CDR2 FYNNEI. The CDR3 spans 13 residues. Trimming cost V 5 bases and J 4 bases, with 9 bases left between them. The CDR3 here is CASSSVENQPQHF. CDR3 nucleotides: TGTGCCAGCAGTAGCGTGGAGAATCAGCCCCAGCATTTT.

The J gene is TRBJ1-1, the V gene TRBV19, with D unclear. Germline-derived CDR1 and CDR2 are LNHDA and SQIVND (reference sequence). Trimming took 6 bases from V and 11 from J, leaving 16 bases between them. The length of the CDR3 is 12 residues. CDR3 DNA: TGTGCCAGTAGATTGCCCCTTGGACCCGCTTTCTTT. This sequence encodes CASRLPLGPAFF.

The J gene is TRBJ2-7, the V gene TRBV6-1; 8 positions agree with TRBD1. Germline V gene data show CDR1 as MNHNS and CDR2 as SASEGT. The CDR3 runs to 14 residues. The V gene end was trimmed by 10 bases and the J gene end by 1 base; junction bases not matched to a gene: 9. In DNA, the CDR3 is TGTGCCATCCGACCCAGGGGGCAATCCTACGAGCAGTACTTC. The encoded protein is CAIRPRGQSYEQYF.

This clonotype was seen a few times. The DNA of the CDR3 is TGCGCCAGCAGCGTTAGCGGGGGGGCTAACAATGAGCAGTTCTTC. This translates into CASSVSGGANNEQFF. The chain combines TRBV5-1 with TRBJ2-1; 11 bases align to TRBD2. Germline CDR1 reads SGHRS; CDR2 reads YFSETQ. The CDR3 has 15 residues. V lost 4 bases to trimming and J lost 5 bases; unmatched junction nucleotides: 5.

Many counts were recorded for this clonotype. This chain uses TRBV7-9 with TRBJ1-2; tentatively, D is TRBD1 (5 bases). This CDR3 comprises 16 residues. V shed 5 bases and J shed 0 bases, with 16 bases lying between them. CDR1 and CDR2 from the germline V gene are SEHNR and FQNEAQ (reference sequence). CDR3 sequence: CASSPPGTGANYGYTF. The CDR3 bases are TGTGCCAGCAGCCCTCCTGGGACCGGTGCTAACTATGGCTACACCTTC.

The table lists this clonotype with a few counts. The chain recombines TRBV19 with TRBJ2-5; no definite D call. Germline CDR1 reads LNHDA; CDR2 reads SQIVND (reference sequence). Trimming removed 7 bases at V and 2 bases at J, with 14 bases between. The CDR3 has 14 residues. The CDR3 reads CASTNGMIQETQYF. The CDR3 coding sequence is TGTGCCAGTACCAACGGTATGATTCAAGAGACCCAGTACTTC.

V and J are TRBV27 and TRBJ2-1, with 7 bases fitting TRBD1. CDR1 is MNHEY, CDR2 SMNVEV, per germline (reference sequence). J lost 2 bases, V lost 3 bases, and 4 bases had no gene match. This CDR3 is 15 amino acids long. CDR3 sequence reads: CASSFEGAAYNEQFF. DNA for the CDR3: TGTGCCAGCAGTTTTGAGGGGGCTGCCTACAATGAGCAGTTCTTC.